The present T cell receptor beta chain was sequenced within a study of T cell repertoires in cytomegalovirus infection. Study background: CMV epitopes that were recently identified and HLA-C-restricted were used alongside well-studied HLA-B-restricted ones. Overall study results and limits: CMV carriers with the relevant HLA were identified by cumulative public TCR beta family frequency.

About this clonotype itself: Its specificity is not known.

CDR3 length equals 14 residues. Germline assignment: CDR1 SNHLY and CDR2 FYNNEI. The V end lost 5 bases, the J end lost 7 bases, and 15 bases lay between the germline ends. TCRdb re-derived calls from the reads in MiXCR, one entry per CDR3 protein. Altogether some 350,000 distinct CDR3 sequences are present, roughly 29% being singletons, with the ten largest covering roughly 20%. This specimen consisted of cultured PBMCs, obtained from culture after CMV antigen stimulation. This TCR was recovered from a human donor in good health (CMV status not recorded). Some clones in this sample may be carry-over from other donors' samples. The chain couples TRBV2 to TRBJ1-5; D remains unclear. CDR3 in amino acids: CASSLRIGNQPQHF. CDR3 DNA sequence: TGTGCCAGCAGTCTGAGAATTGGGAACCAGCCCCAGCATTTT.